These 12 T cell receptor beta chains came from one sample sequenced in a study of naive and memory T cell subsets. Study results and limitations: A few larger clonotypes appeared in naive repertoires, especially CD8, possibly memory cells re-expressing CD45RA.

An equimolar mix of two oligonucleotides served as the beta constant-region primer for TRBC1 and TRBC2. Four rounds of PCR amplified the ligated cDNA using nested alpha and beta constant-region primers plus SP2. Each CDR3 protein is one row after TCRdb ran MiXCR on the UMI-ligation and nested PCR reads. The table has some 82,000 distinct CDR3 sequences, around 11% seen once. No antigens are known for them. Specimen: naive CD4+ T cells from blood. The receptors here all came from a human donor in good health.

A note on this clonotype: A clone one base away is much larger, so this may be a read error. The chain uses TRBV29-1 and TRBJ2-7; 8 positions agree with TRBD2. The CDR3 runs to 14 residues. Germline CDR1 is SQVTM and CDR2 is ANQGSEA. The CDR3 spells CSVTWGSGNYKQYF. The CDR3 bases are TGCAGCGTCACATGGGGTAGCGGGAACTACAAGCAGTACTTC.

In its sample, this clonotype was seen many times. The chain links TRBV29-1 to TRBJ2-5; TRBD2 matches at 11 bases. The CDR3 extends over 16 amino acids. Unmatched junction bases numbered 9, after V lost 4 bases and J lost 2 bases. Per germline, CDR1 SQVTM and CDR2 ANQGSEA. CDR3 protein: CSVGLLAGGWQETQYF. CDR3 in DNA: TGCAGCGTTGGTTTGCTAGCGGGGGGCTGGCAAGAGACCCAGTACTTC.

This clonotype was detected many times. V and J are TRBV6-2 or TRBV6-3 and TRBJ1-1; possible D gene TRBD1, 5 bases. Germline V CDR1 and CDR2: MNHEY, SVGEGT. Trimming took 10 bases from V and 4 from J, leaving 10 bases between them. There are 11 residues in the CDR3. CDR3 sequence reads: CATDGGTEAFF. CDR3 in DNA: TGTGCCACCGATGGGGGCACTGAAGCTTTCTTT.

This clonotype has just a few counts. The chain combines TRBV6-6 with TRBJ1-3, with 8 bases lining up with TRBD1. V lost 5 bases to trimming and J lost 4 bases; unmatched junction nucleotides: 13. Germline lookup yields CDR1 MNHNY and CDR2 SVGAGI (reference sequence). The CDR3 loop spans 17 amino acids. CDR3 sequence: CASSHPSRQGRGNTIYF. In DNA form, the CDR3 reads TGTGCCAGCAGTCACCCCTCACGACAGGGGCGAGGAAACACCATATATTTT.

This clonotype was detected a few times. The chain couples TRBV20-1 to TRBJ2-2, with 9 bases aligning to TRBD2. CDR1 and CDR2 (germline): DFQATT, SNEGSKA (reference sequence). The CDR3 is 14 residues long. The trim removed 2 bases at V and 6 bases at J, leaving 4 bases unmatched. The CDR3 DNA is TGCAGTGCTAGAAGGGCTAGCGGGGCCGGGGAGCTGTTTTTT. Amino acid sequence: CSARRASGAGELFF.

This clonotype was seen only a few times. This chain uses TRBV6-5 with TRBJ2-3; 10 bases align to TRBD2. Trimming cost V 0 bases and J 6 bases; bases outside gene matches: 3. Germline CDR1 MNHEY, CDR2 SVGAGI. The CDR3 is 15 residues long. The CDR3 is CASSYSVTSGDTQYF. CDR3 sequence (DNA): TGTGCCAGCAGTTACTCAGTGACTAGCGGGGATACGCAGTATTTT.

This clonotype was seen ten or more times. The gene calls are TRBV29-1 and TRBJ2-6, with a weak D call TRBD2 (5 bases). CDR3 size: 15 residues. The V end was cut by 5 bases, the J end by 2 bases, with 13 bases between. Looked up from germline, CDR1 is SQVTM and CDR2 is ANQGSEA. DNA for the CDR3: TGCAGCGTTTATGGGGAGAGCGCTGGGGCCAACGTCCTGACTTTC. Translation gives CSVYGESAGANVLTF. The variable domain in full, with the rest retrieved from reference TRBV29-1 and TRBJ2-6, is SAVISQKPSRDICQRGTSLTIQCQVDSQVTMMFWYRQQPGQSLTLIATANQGSEATYESGFVIDKFPISRPNLTFSTLTVSNMSPEDSSIYLCSVYGESAGANVLTFGAGSRLTVL.

This clonotype occurred many times. V and J are TRBV7-9 and TRBJ1-2; possible D gene TRBD1, 6 bases. Germline V gives CDR1 SEHNR, CDR2 FQNEAQ (reference sequence). This CDR3 region has 12 residues. V lost 5 bases and J 5 bases, leaving 9 bases between the germline ends. CDR3 DNA: TGTGCCAGCAGCGCCACAGGGTATGGCTACACCTTC. Its protein product is CASSATGYGYTF.

The gene calls are TRBV28 and TRBJ2-3; no clear D gene. From germline, CDR1 is MDHEN and CDR2 SYDVKM. The CDR3 contains 12 residues. V gave up 3 bases and J gave up 6 bases, with 7 bases separating them. The CDR3 spells CASSLLSDTQYF. In DNA, the CDR3 is TGTGCCAGCAGTTTGCTCAGCGATACGCAGTATTTT.

V is TRBV14 and J is TRBJ2-5, with D hard to call. There are 11 residues in the CDR3. CDR1 is SGHDN, CDR2 FVKESK, per germline. Trimming removed 4 bases from V and 6 bases from J, with 6 bases in between. The CDR3: CASSRRQTQYF. The CDR3 coding sequence is TGTGCCAGCAGCCGAAGACAGACCCAGTACTTC.

V is TRBV7-2 and J is TRBJ2-7; a possible D gene is TRBD2 (5 bases). CDR3 length: 15 amino acids. CDR1 is SGHTA, CDR2 FQGNSA, per germline. V was cut by 6 bases and J by 3 bases, with 18 bases left in between. In nucleotides, the CDR3 is TGTGCCAGCAGTATCGCGCAGAGCGGAGGCTACGAGCAGTACTTC. As protein: CASSIAQSGGYEQYF. The variable domain in full, completed from reference TRBV7-2 and TRBJ2-7, reads GAGVSQSPSNKVTEKGKDVELRCDPISGHTALYWYRQSLGQGLEFLIYFQGNSAPDKSGLPSDRFSAERTGGSVSTLTIQRTQQEDSAVYLCASSIAQSGGYEQYFGPGTRLTVT.

This clonotype was counted many times. V and J are TRBV7-2 and TRBJ2-3; D unclear. V dropped 3 bases and J dropped 9 bases, with 10 bases sitting between them. The CDR3 contains 12 residues. Germline CDR1 is SGHTA and CDR2 is FQGNSA. The CDR3 region is CASSLALGTQYF. As DNA, the CDR3 is TGTGCCAGCAGCTTGGCCTTGGGCACGCAGTATTTT.